This paragraph covers one TCR beta chain sequence. As originally analysed: Reference gene primers were amplified, and this amplification served to estimate nucleated cell counts. Assay used: immunoSEQ multiplex PCR; TCRdb lists only in-frame clones, some missing. D and trimming were read from the DNA, whereas the V and J calls and clone size are those reported in that table. The sample comprises over 100,000 clones, 70% to 90% of which are singletons, and approximately 10% rests with the top ten. V gave up 2 bases and J gave up 5 bases, with 5 bases separating them. Germline V CDR1 and CDR2: SGHNT, YYREEE (reference sequence). This CDR3 region has 11 residues. The data were obtained in a study of blood T cell repertoires in COVID-19. Study summary: Sample material is recorded as cDNA or gDNA derived from T cells, B-cell-depleted T cells, or PBMCs.

This receptor was taken from a man aged 50-60 years with acute or convalescent COVID-19. The sample taken for sequencing was peripheral blood. V usage is TRBV5-4 and J usage is TRBJ2-7; no clear D gene. CDR3: CASSFRDEQYF. In DNA, the CDR3 is TGTGCCAGCAGCTTTAGAGACGAGCAGTACTTC. Together with reference TRBV5-4 and TRBJ2-7, the CDR3 gives the full variable domain: ETGVTQSPTHLIKTRGQQVTLRCSSQSGHNTVSWYQQALGQGPQFIFQYYREEENGRGNFPPRFSGLQFPNYSSELNVNALELDDSALYLCASSFRDEQYFGPGTRLTVT.